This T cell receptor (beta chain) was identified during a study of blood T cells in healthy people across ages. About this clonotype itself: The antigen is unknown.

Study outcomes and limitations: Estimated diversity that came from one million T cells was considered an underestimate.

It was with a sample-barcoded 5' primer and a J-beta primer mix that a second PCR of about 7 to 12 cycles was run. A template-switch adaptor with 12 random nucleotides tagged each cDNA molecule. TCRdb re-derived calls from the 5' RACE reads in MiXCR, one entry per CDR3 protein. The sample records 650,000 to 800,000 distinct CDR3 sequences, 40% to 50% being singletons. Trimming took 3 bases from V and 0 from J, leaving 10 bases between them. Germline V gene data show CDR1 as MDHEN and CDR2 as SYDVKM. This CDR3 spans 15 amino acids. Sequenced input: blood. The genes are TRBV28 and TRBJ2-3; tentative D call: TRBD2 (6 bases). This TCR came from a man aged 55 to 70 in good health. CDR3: CASSFGGDSTDTQYF. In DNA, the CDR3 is TGTGCCAGCAGTTTTGGCGGGGACAGCACAGATACGCAGTATTTT.